The clone carrying this T cell receptor beta chain has a handful of counts. Its specificity is unknown. This specimen belongs to a study of T-cell memory formation after mild COVID-19. Study-wide context: There were largely donor-specific TCR clusters.

Germline V CDR1 and CDR2: SEHNR, FQNEAQ (reference sequence). This CDR3 spans 12 amino acids. The ends lost 3 bases at V and 15 bases at J; junction bases unmatched: 8. Study-wide results and limits: Cross-reactive memory seemingly joined, as some responding clones were found in pre-infection memory.

From the 5' RACE reads, TCRdb called clonotypes with MiXCR, one entry per CDR3 protein. The table includes 120,000 or so distinct CDR3 sequences, approximately 15% detected once. The chain links TRBV7-9 to TRBJ2-1, with 7 bases lining up with TRBD2. This TCR derives from an adult woman who had mild COVID-19 (a few samples of this study predate the infection). Cell type and time point are not known. Sequencing was carried out using PBMCs or a T cell subset sorted from them (not recorded which). The CDR3 sequence is CASSFPGGVRFF. CDR3 DNA: TGTGCCAGCAGCTTTCCGGGAGGCGTACGGTTCTTC.